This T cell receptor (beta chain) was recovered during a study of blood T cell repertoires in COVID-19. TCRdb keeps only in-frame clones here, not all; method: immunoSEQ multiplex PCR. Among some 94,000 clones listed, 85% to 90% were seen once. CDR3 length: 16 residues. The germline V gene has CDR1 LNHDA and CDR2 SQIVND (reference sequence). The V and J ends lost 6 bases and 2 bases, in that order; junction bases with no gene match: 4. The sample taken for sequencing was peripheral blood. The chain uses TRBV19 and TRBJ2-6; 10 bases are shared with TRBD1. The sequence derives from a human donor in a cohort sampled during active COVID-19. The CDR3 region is CASRGQGLTGANVLTF. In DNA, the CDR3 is TGTGCCAGTAGGGGACAGGGGTTGACTGGGGCCAACGTCCTGACTTTC.